What follows describes a single T cell receptor beta chain. A few counts support this clone. No cognate antigen has been identified for it. The sample holds no much larger clone one base away, and base qualities are not on file. The source of the sample is a study of OX40 agonist ivuxolimab in advanced cancers. In the study overall: Ivuxolimab was a fully human IgG2 agonistic monoclonal antibody targeting the costimulatory receptor OX40 (CD134). Patients were allowed to have had prior anti-PD-1, anti-PD-L1 or anti-CTLA-4 therapy, and approximately 40% of the dose-escalation patients had been treated with checkpoint inhibitors. The purpose of peripheral TCRbeta sequencing was to test whether ivuxolimab changed TCR sequence diversity and led to clonal T-cell expansion. Intravenous ivuxolimab was administered to patients every 2 weeks at six dose levels: 0.01, 0.1, 0.3, 1.5, 3 and 10 mg/kg. Of the approximately 50 dose-escalation patients, hepatocellular carcinoma was present in about 19, melanoma in around 15, renal cell carcinoma in 9 and head and neck cancer in 9. In the dose-escalation cohort, approximately 82% of patients were male, and the mean age was 60 years with a range of roughly 23 to 79. Three dose-escalation patients achieved partial responses, one with hepatocellular carcinoma and two with cutaneous melanoma. The paper covers the monotherapy dose-escalation part of the phase I ivuxolimab trial, which included N of about 56 patients. The paper's findings and limits, for the study overall: Clonal expansion of both CD4+ and CD8+ blood T cells was observed from baseline to week 6 at doses 0.1 to 3.0 mg/kg. In the 0.1-3.0 mg/kg groups, partial responders were among the patients with the lowest normalized peripheral clonal expansion, particularly in CD8+ T cells. After ivuxolimab, expanded clones were on average more numerous among CD8+ T cells than among CD4+ T cells. Low levels of normalized T-cell clonal expansion were also shown by some nonresponding patients. Antigen specificity was not determined for the clonally expanded peripheral T cells.

Genomic DNA was extracted from sorted cells for sequencing of the TCRbeta CDR3 region. TCRbeta CDR3 regions were sequenced using the immunoSEQ Assay. The clones in this table, taken by TCRdb from immuneACCESS, are in-frame only. Not every clone is retained; where verified, under half of the shortfall comes from an unresolved V gene, and the cause of the rest is unknown. In all, the sample holds about 97,000 clones, and around 85% of those were seen once. The top ten constitute 5.5% of the sample. Looking up the germline V gene yields CDR1 MNHNS and CDR2 SASEGT. V gives up 2 bases and J gives up 5 bases, and the segment between their germline ends measures 15 bases. Measured from the cysteine to the phenylalanine, the CDR3 is 15 residues long. Of the read, only the CDR3 DNA is kept; its 45 bases are in frame from base 1. The trial excluded patients who had a history of autoimmune disease or who were on systemic immunosuppression. In every dose cohort, peripheral blood was drawn for TCR sequencing at baseline, cycle 4 day 1, and cycle 7 day 1. The samples were taken from a phase I, first-in-human, multicenter, open-label dose-escalation trial of ivuxolimab. Adults with locally advanced or metastatic melanoma, renal cell carcinoma, hepatocellular carcinoma or head and neck squamous cell carcinoma were enrolled in the trial. CD4+ and CD8+ T cells were sorted separately from peripheral blood before TCR sequencing.

The chain is made from TRBV6-1 and TRBJ1-1; a confident D gene designation cannot be given. This TCR was sampled from an adult with an advanced solid tumor such as melanoma, head and neck, liver or kidney cancer. Sequenced material: CD4+ or CD8+ T cells sorted from blood, taken in a trial of the OX40 agonist ivuxolimab. Here the CDR3 is given as CASSEKTAGITEAFF. The bases are TGTGCCAGCAGTGAAAAAACGGCGGGGATTACTGAAGCTTTCTTT.